This T cell receptor (beta chain) was documented in a study of memory CD4+ T cells and cytomegalovirus serostatus. Germline loops: CDR1 LNHDA, CDR2 SQIVND (reference sequence). V gave up 0 bases and J gave up 6 bases; unmatched junction bases: 4. CDR3 length: 16 amino acids. Data came from immunoSEQ multiplex PCR; TCRdb stores just in-frame clones and leaves some out. The sample holds tens of thousands of clones, 70% to 80% seen once. The sort gate was single viable CD3+CD4+CD8-CD45RO+ cells for memory CD4+ T cells. Donors' CMV status reflects serum IgG against pp150, pp28, p38, p52. The sequenced material came from memory CD4+ T cells from blood. The V gene is TRBV19, the J gene TRBJ2-1; 11 bases are shared with TRBD2. The receptor was isolated from an adult in good health and CMV-seropositive. CDR3 nucleotide sequence: TGTGCCAGTAGTATAGATCTCCTAGCGGGAGGCAATGAGCAGTTCTTC. Translated, it gives CASSIDLLAGGNEQFF. The variable domain in full, with the rest retrieved from reference TRBV19 and TRBJ2-1, is DGGITQSPKYLFRKEGQNVTLSCEQNLNHDAMYWYRQDPGQGLRLIYYSQIVNDFQKGDIAEGYSVSREKKESFPLTVTSAQKNPTAFYLCASSIDLLAGGNEQFFGPGTRLTVL.